Listed below are T cell receptor beta chains from one sample, sequenced in a study of shared clonotypes between healthy human individuals. Sequencing used immunoSEQ multiplex PCR; TCRdb keeps in-frame clones, though not all of them. The table lists about 1.4 million clones, roughly 96% of them singletons, with roughly 1.2% in the top ten. Sequencing used naive CD4+ T cells sorted from blood. Source of these receptors: a man aged 25-45 years in good health. Both conserved end residues are part of each CDR3. The D gene is left open where the match is weak. The size field is filled for only some rows; it gives once, few, many or a size class.

v_gene	abundance	d_gene	j_gene	CDR3aa	CDR3nt
TRBV11-3	-	-	TRBJ2-3	CASSYGTDTQYF	TGTGCCAGCAGCTATGGGACAGATACGCAGTATTTT
TRBV28	-	-	TRBJ2-7	CATTNIRVGFYEQYF	TGTGCCACTACCAATATCCGTGTGGGGTTCTACGAGCAGTACTTC
TRBV4-2	-	TRBD2	TRBJ2-5	CASSQALGTSRETQYF	TGTGCCAGCAGCCAAGCCCTGGGGACTAGCCGGGAGACCCAGTACTTC
TRBV4-3	-	-	TRBJ2-3	CASSQDWGDTQYF	TGCGCCAGCAGCCAAGATTGGGGGGATACGCAGTATTTT
TRBV7-9	-	-	TRBJ2-7	CASSPSRVSTYEQYF	TGTGCCAGCAGCCCGAGCAGGGTATCAACCTACGAGCAGTACTTC
TRBV18	-	-	TRBJ1-5	CASSPPLGGPQHF	TGTGCCAGCTCACCACCTTTGGGAGGGCCCCAGCATTTT
TRBV9	-	TRBD1	TRBJ2-1	CASSAGQGNEQFF	TGTGCCAGCAGCGCAGGACAGGGAAATGAGCAGTTCTTC
TRBV5-8	-	-	TRBJ2-7	CASSLAGLSYEQYF	TGTGCCAGCAGCTTGGCCGGCCTAAGCTACGAGCAGTACTTC
TRBV2	-	-	TRBJ2-1	CASALVAYNEQFF	TGTGCCAGCGCCCTAGTAGCCTACAATGAGCAGTTCTTC
TRBV18	once	TRBD1	TRBJ1-5	CASSPRVGQGAGQPQHF	TGTGCCAGCTCACCACGGGTAGGACAGGGGGCAGGTCAGCCCCAGCATTTT
TRBV5-1	-	TRBD2	TRBJ2-1	CASSNTSGRAYEQFF	TGCGCCAGCAGCAATACTAGCGGGAGAGCATATGAGCAGTTCTTC
TRBV6-5	-	-	TRBJ1-2	CASSQAGYYGYTF	TGTGCCAGCAGCCAAGCCGGGTACTATGGCTACACCTTC
TRBV28	-	TRBD2	TRBJ2-1	CASSSLGVREGLTYEQFF	TGTGCCAGCAGTTCCCTTGGGGTGCGGGAGGGCCTAACGTATGAGCAGTTCTTC
TRBV5-4	-	-	TRBJ1-2	CASKAPDAYGYTF	TGTGCCAGCAAGGCCCCGGACGCCTATGGCTACACCTTC
TRBV27	once	TRBD1	TRBJ1-5	CASSPDRGPQPQHF	TGTGCCAGCAGTCCCGACAGGGGGCCGCAGCCCCAGCATTTT
TRBV5-1	-	TRBD1	TRBJ2-2	CASSRDSQKKNTGELFF	TGCGCCAGCAGTAGGGACAGCCAAAAAAAGAACACCGGGGAGCTGTTTTTT
TRBV18	-	-	TRBJ1-1	CASSLEGTEAFF	TGTGCCAGCTCACTTGAGGGGACTGAAGCTTTCTTT
TRBV13	-	TRBD2	TRBJ2-1	CASSLRGLVNEQFF	TGTGCCAGCAGCTTAAGGGGACTAGTGAATGAGCAGTTCTTC
TRBV27	-	-	TRBJ2-7	CASRVGGWIYEQYF	TGTGCCAGCCGGGTCGGGGGATGGATTTACGAGCAGTACTTC
TRBV19	-	TRBD1	TRBJ2-2	CASSIGRGQAGELFF	TGTGCCAGTAGTATCGGTAGGGGGCAGGCCGGGGAGCTGTTTTTT
TRBV28	-	-	TRBJ1-3	CASSLAAGLRSGNTIYF	TGTGCCAGCAGTTTAGCGGCAGGCCTCCGCTCTGGAAACACCATATATTTT
TRBV28	-	TRBD2	TRBJ2-7	CASSRLAGRYEQYF	TGTGCCAGCAGTAGACTAGCGGGAAGGTACGAGCAGTACTTC
TRBV9	-	-	TRBJ2-6	CASSLRLGNSGANVLTF	TGTGCCAGCAGTCTTAGACTGGGAAACTCTGGGGCCAACGTCCTGACTTTC
TRBV6-1	-	-	TRBJ2-2	CASSHYTGELFF	TGTGCCAGCAGTCACTACACCGGGGAGCTGTTTTTT
TRBV5-5	-	-	TRBJ1-5	CASSLVQGIGQPQHF	TGTGCCAGCAGCTTGGTACAGGGTATAGGTCAGCCCCAGCATTTT
TRBV5-1	-	-	TRBJ2-1	CASSLSPLYNEQFF	TGCGCCAGCAGCTTGTCCCCTTTGTACAATGAGCAGTTCTTC
TRBV5-1	-	-	TRBJ2-7	CASSTTGPSGYEQYF	TGCGCCAGCAGCACCACGGGCCCCTCGGGTTACGAGCAGTACTTC
TRBV4-3	-	TRBD2	TRBJ2-3	CASSQGLAGGPDTQYF	TGCGCCAGCAGCCAAGGACTAGCGGGAGGGCCAGATACGCAGTATTTT
TRBV5-1	-	-	TRBJ2-3	CASSRDSSTDTQYF	TGCGCCAGCAGCCGCGACAGTTCCACAGATACGCAGTATTTT
TRBV7-8	-	TRBD2	TRBJ2-1	CASSTRLAGGPLGPYNEQFF	TGTGCCAGCAGCACAAGACTAGCGGGAGGGCCTCTCGGACCTTACAATGAGCAGTTCTTC
TRBV7-8	-	-	TRBJ2-2	CASSLRGMSTGELFF	TGTGCCAGCAGCTTACGCGGGATGAGCACCGGGGAGCTGTTTTTT
TRBV5-1	once	-	TRBJ2-7	CASSLVYTYEQYF	TGCGCCAGCAGCTTGGTCTATACGTACGAGCAGTACTTC
TRBV29-1	-	TRBD2	TRBJ2-1	CSVGASGRFYNEQFF	TGCAGCGTTGGCGCGAGCGGGAGGTTCTACAATGAGCAGTTCTTC
TRBV7-6	-	-	TRBJ2-7	CASSLGAGAAYEQYF	TGTGCCAGCAGCTTAGGTGCCGGGGCTGCCTACGAGCAGTACTTC
TRBV5-6	-	-	TRBJ2-3	CASSGASGPGTQYF	TGTGCCAGCAGTGGGGCCTCGGGGCCCGGTACGCAGTATTTT
TRBV29-1	-	-	TRBJ2-3	CSASGPGIATQYF	TGCAGCGCCTCGGGACCAGGGATAGCTACGCAGTATTTT
TRBV30	-	-	TRBJ1-5	CAWSVGQLGNQPQHF	TGTGCCTGGAGTGTAGGCCAGCTCGGCAATCAGCCCCAGCATTTT
TRBV2	-	TRBD1	TRBJ2-7	CASSERSGGPKIYEQYF	TGTGCCAGCAGTGAAAGGTCAGGGGGTCCCAAAATCTACGAGCAGTACTTC
TRBV10-3	once	TRBD1	TRBJ1-2	CAIRGDRGGYGYTF	TGTGCCATCAGGGGGGACAGGGGTGGCTATGGCTACACCTTC
TRBV4-3	-	TRBD1	TRBJ2-6	CASSQGGQTRISGANVLTF	TGCGCCAGCAGCCAAGGGGGACAGACCAGGATCTCTGGGGCCAACGTCCTGACTTTC
TRBV27	-	-	TRBJ1-2	CASSLMKAAGHYGYTF	TGTGCCAGCAGTTTAATGAAGGCAGCAGGTCACTATGGCTACACCTTC
TRBV19	-	-	TRBJ2-7	CASRPRSTPSNEQYF	TGTGCCAGTAGACCTCGGTCGACTCCATCCAACGAGCAGTACTTC
TRBV29-1	-	-	TRBJ1-1	CSVGEGNTEAFF	TGCAGCGTGGGGGAGGGGAACACTGAAGCTTTCTTT
TRBV5-6	-	-	TRBJ2-7	CASSSQGGGTDEQYF	TGTGCCAGCAGCTCCCAGGGGGGAGGAACCGACGAGCAGTACTTC
TRBV28	-	TRBD1	TRBJ2-7	CASSFKGQGSYEQYF	TGTGCCAGCAGCTTCAAGGGACAGGGGTCCTACGAGCAGTACTTC
TRBV6-5	-	TRBD1	TRBJ2-5	CASNDITGGAQYF	TGTGCCAGCAACGATATCACAGGGGGCGCCCAGTACTTC
TRBV5-1	-	-	TRBJ1-1	CASSLAPLNTEAFF	TGCGCCAGCAGCTTGGCCCCCTTGAACACTGAAGCTTTCTTT
TRBV10-3	many	-	TRBJ2-7	CAISVGSRLSYEQYF	TGTGCCATCAGTGTAGGGAGTCGGTTGTCTTACGAGCAGTACTTC
TRBV9	-	TRBD2	TRBJ2-1	CASSLEAGGSSYNEQFF	TGTGCCAGCAGCCTTGAGGCGGGAGGGAGCTCCTACAATGAGCAGTTCTTC
TRBV11-2	-	-	TRBJ2-7	CASSPWDSENIYEQYF	TGTGCCAGCAGCCCCTGGGACTCTGAAAATATCTACGAGCAGTACTTC
TRBV5-1	-	TRBD1	TRBJ1-2	CASSLGQGDRYGYTF	TGCGCCAGCAGCTTGGGACAGGGGGATCGCTATGGCTACACCTTC
TRBV4-1	-	TRBD2	TRBJ2-7	CASSQDPSGRAEQYF	TGCGCCAGCAGCCAAGATCCTAGCGGGAGGGCCGAGCAGTACTTC
TRBV28	-	-	TRBJ1-2	CASSLPQNYGYTF	TGTGCCAGCAGTTTACCACAAAACTATGGCTACACCTTC
TRBV27	once	-	TRBJ2-2	CASSLYVAGELFF	TGTGCCAGCAGTTTATATGTCGCCGGGGAGCTGTTTTTT
TRBV10-2	-	-	TRBJ1-3	CASLGGSGNTIYF	TGCGCCAGTCTCGGGGGCTCTGGAAACACCATATATTTT
TRBV19	-	TRBD2	TRBJ2-2	CASSMTVGLGVAGELFF	TGTGCCAGTAGTATGACTGTTGGACTAGGGGTGGCCGGGGAGCTGTTTTTT
TRBV7-8	-	-	TRBJ1-2	CASSFTEIYGYTF	TGTGCCAGCAGCTTTACAGAGATCTATGGCTACACCTTC